The present T cell receptor (beta chain) was sequenced within a study of beta chain features in type 1 diabetes. Regarding the study as a whole: These data did not resolve whether HLA type affects TCRB rearrangement. Diminished insertions and augmented deletions at VDJ junctions characterized type 1 diabetes patients.

CD45RO/CCR7/CD25/CD127/CD95/CD27 staining was used to isolate CD4+ naive, central memory, regulatory and stem cell-like memory cells by sorting. Unmatched junction bases numbered 4, after V lost 4 bases and J lost 1 base. This CDR3 contains 15 residues. Germline values: CDR1 SGHTA, CDR2 FQGNSA. This clone was observed a handful of times. Its antigen is unknown. Reverse transcription of all isolated RNA meant that expressed TCRB transcripts were sequenced. About 3.57 million reads per sample were averaged for naive, central memory and regulatory samples. TCRdb keeps only in-frame clones here, not all; method: immunoSEQ multiplex PCR. The table includes some 240,000 clones, around 9.9% detected once.

Input material: central memory CD4+ T cells from blood. This receptor was identified in a man younger than 35 in good health. This rearrangement joins TRBV7-2 to TRBJ1-5; TRBD1 matches at 7 bases. The DNA of the CDR3 is TGTGCCAGCAGCTACCGGACAGGAAGCAATCAGCCCCAGCATTTT. Protein sequence: CASSYRTGSNQPQHF.